This TCR beta chain comes out of a study of T cell responses to AZD1222 COVID-19 vaccine. Using immunoSEQ multiplex PCR, the repertoire was profiled, and TCRdb retains in-frame clones only, with some absent. The top ten clones hold 4.1% of a sample with some 130,000 clones, roughly 82% of them seen once. Per germline, CDR1 LNHDA and CDR2 SQIVND (reference sequence). Trimming cost V 6 bases and J 5 bases, with 11 bases left between them. The CDR3 is made up of 13 amino acids. The V and J genes are TRBV19 and TRBJ1-5; D gene ambiguous. The sequence was collected from an adult in good health. The sequencing used peripheral blood, collected on day 0 of AZD1222 vaccination. The CDR3: CASREAVHQPQHF. The CDR3 coding sequence is TGTGCCAGTAGAGAGGCCGTCCATCAGCCCCAGCATTTT.